This T cell receptor (beta chain) was profiled in a study of TIL therapy for anti-PD-1-resistant metastatic lung cancer (dated by TCRdb to about 2021). About the full investigation: Tumors were harvested prior to any PD-1/PD-L1 blockade, after which nivolumab was administered to patients, and lymphodepletion, expanded TIL infusion and IL-2 were given to patients who progressed. Tumor and peripheral blood T cell receptor beta sequencing was used to track clonotypes across tumor, expanded TIL product and serial blood samples. Enrolled patients had a median age of around 51 years (range about 38-85) and a median tumor PD-L1 proportion score of 4.5% to 6.5%. Most of the cohort had lung adenocarcinoma, a few tumors were EGFR-mutant and two were ALK-rearranged, and half of the patients were current or former smokers. A median non-synonymous tumor mutation burden of under 1.9 mutations per megabase was determined across the cohort by whole-exome sequencing. The research as a whole found: The study protocol defined all tumor marker inferences as exploratory. Generalizability was limited because the cohort was highly selected, with more treatment-naive, never-smoker and oncogene-addicted patients included than is typical. The baseline peripheral repertoire was partially replaced by infused TIL clonotypes, which then decayed over months, and no apparent association between persistence and response was found.

Reading the label with the study, this specimen's time point is: pre-treatment sample, taken before nivolumab and TIL therapy. Adults with stage 4 NSCLC were enrolled in a dual-center phase I trial from October 2017 to January 2020. Samples were obtained from a single-arm, open-label phase I trial in which tumor-infiltrating lymphocyte therapy with nivolumab was evaluated in advanced non-small cell lung cancer. Blood mononuclear cells were isolated from EDTA tubes by Ficoll gradient and were snap-frozen as pellets, and DNA was extracted with a Qiagen mini-prep kit. The CDR3 runs 12 amino acids, cysteine and phenylalanine included. Solely the CDR3 DNA is kept, with 36 bases framed from the first base. V and J lose 5 bases and 8 bases, and a span of 10 bases separates them. As encoded in the germline V gene, CDR1 is MGHDK while CDR2 is SYGVNS. TCR beta CDR3 regions were amplified from genomic DNA with the immunoSEQ v3 hsTCRB kit using bias-controlled multiplex PCR. TCR libraries were sequenced on an Illumina NextSeq 500 to roughly 2 million read pairs for survey level or roughly 4.5-6 million for deep level. From the authors' description of their analysis: The immunoSEQ Analyzer software assigned V, D and J genes, filtered out non-productive sequences, and reported clonality. To compare repertoires between infused TIL and blood, productive Simpson clonality was used along with the Morisita overlap index of productive TRB rearrangements. For each clone in blood, the absolute clonotype count was estimated by multiplying the lymphocyte count by the CD3+ fraction and by the clone's productive frequency. Not all clones reach the TCRdb copy of this immuneACCESS table, which keeps in-frame sequences only. Checked studies attribute under half of the gap to unresolved V genes and leave the rest unexplained. That table supplies the V and J calls and clone size; D and trimming were determined from the DNA. The sample table holds 45,000 to 75,000 clones, of which 55% to 70% were seen once. The ten largest clones take up 6% to 8.5% of the sample.

This clone came up a few times. The clone's antigen remains unknown. Base qualities are missing; no much larger clone stands one base away. The source material was blood, sampled at baseline. The TCR sequence derives from a person between 25 and 79 years old with non-small cell lung cancer. The V and J genes are TRBV25-1 and TRBJ1-3; the D segment could be TRBD1, given 6 matching bases. Here is the DNA: TGTGCCAGCAGTCAACAGGGATACACCATATATTTT. Its protein is CASSQQGYTIYF.